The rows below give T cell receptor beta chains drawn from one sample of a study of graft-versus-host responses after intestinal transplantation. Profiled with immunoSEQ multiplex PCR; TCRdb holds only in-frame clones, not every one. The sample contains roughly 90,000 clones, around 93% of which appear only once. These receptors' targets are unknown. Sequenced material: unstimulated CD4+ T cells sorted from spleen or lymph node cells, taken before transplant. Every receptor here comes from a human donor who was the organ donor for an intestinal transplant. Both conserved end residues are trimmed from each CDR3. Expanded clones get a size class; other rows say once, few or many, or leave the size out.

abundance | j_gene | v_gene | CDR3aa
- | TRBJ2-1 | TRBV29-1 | SVPIWASGAGNEQF
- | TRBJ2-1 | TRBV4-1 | ASSQGGTSGRRSYNEQF
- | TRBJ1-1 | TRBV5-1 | ASSPPDRVNTEAF
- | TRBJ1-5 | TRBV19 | ASSFPGTGGGNQPQH
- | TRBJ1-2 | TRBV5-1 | ASSLAGQNYGYT
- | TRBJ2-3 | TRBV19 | ASSSTGSLGTQY
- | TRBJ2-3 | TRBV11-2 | ASSEGLTDTQY
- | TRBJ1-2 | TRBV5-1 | ASSLGQSGYT
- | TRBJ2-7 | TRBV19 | ASSPSAADSYEQY
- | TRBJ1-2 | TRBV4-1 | ASSRQDSYGYT
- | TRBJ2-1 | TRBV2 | ASSRGSGSVRSYNEQF
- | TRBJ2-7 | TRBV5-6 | ASSPDRVSYEQY
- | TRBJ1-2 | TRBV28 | ASSEGGREYGYT
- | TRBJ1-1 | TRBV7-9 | ASSPTTGKTEAF
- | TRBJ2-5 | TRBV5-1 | ASSPALRTGSGSQETQY
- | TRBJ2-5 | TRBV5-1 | ASSPGQGQETQY
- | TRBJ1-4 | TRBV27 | ASSLSGRGDATNEKLF
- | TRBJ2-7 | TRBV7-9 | ASSLSGAASSYEQY
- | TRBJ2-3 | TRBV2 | ASSGTGRSTDTQY
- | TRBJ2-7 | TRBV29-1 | SVELAGPYEQY
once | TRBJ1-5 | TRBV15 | ATSRVSDQPQH
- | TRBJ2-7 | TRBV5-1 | ASSFGTDLYEQY
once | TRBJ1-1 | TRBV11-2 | ASSRQGGQAF
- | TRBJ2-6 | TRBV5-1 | ASSLFGDREAGANVLT
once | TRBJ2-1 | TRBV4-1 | ASSQVWGRGGRSYNEQF
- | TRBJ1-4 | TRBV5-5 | ASSFQGATNEKLF
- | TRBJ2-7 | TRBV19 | ASSMGTGAYEQY
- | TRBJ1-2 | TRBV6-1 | ASSGLNPPGLGGYT
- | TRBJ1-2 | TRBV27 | ASSLSISAGSYGYT
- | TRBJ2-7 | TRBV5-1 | ASSYRTGNYEQY
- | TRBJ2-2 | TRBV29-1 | SVLLAGGAGELF
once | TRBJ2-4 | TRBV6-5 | ASSSREIAKNIQY